The clone carrying this T cell receptor (beta chain) was detected ten times or more. Via MiXCR, TCRdb re-called the PCR reads, giving one row per CDR3 protein. The sample gives about 36,000 distinct CDR3 sequences, 15% to 20% of which show up once; roughly 0.99% is in the top ten. This sample was included in a study of molecular identifiers for immune sequencing clone quantification. The CDR3 loop spans 15 amino acids. CDR1 and CDR2 (germline): LGHNT, FRNRAP. Between the trimmed V and J ends, which lost 5 bases and 1 base, there was a span of 12 bases. The chain recombines TRBV12-5 with TRBJ2-4; tentatively, D is TRBD1 (5 bases). The clonotype was recovered from a human donor in good health. Some libraries in this study had Jurkat cell RNA spiked in. The sequenced material came from naive CD8+ T cells from blood, with Jurkat cell RNA spiked in. The subset here: FACS-sorted CD8+CD4-CCR7+CD45RA+ naive T cells. CDR3 protein: CASGPGLGAKNIQYF. In DNA, the CDR3 is TGTGCTAGTGGTCCAGGGTTAGGGGCCAAAAACATTCAGTACTTC. The full variable domain, rest sourced from reference TRBV12-5 and TRBJ2-4, is DARVTQTPRHKVTEMGQEVTMRCQPILGHNTVFWYRQTMMQGLELLAYFRNRAPLDDSGMPKDRFSAEMPDATLATLKIQPSEPRDSAVYFCASGPGLGAKNIQYFGAGTRLSVL.